One sample yielded the 17 T cell receptor beta chains listed below, sequenced in a study of shared clonotypes between healthy human individuals. Only in-frame clones appear in the TCRdb table, and some are missing; sequencing was by immunoSEQ multiplex PCR. The sample includes about 2.3 million clones, around 90% seen only once; the top ten take more than 0.35%. The sample was naive CD4+ T cells from PBMCs. The subset was: CD45RA+ positively selected. The origin of the receptors is a man younger than 35 in good health. Some clones in this sample may be carry-over from other donors' samples.

The chain employs TRBV7-3 and TRBJ2-3; D tentatively reads TRBD1 or TRBD2 (5 bases each). The CDR3 extends over 14 amino acids. Germline V gene lookup returns CDR1 SGHTA and CDR2 FQGTGA. Trimming took off 4 bases at V and 5 bases at J, with 13 bases between the two ends. In DNA form, the CDR3 reads TGTGCCAGCAGCTGGATTGGGGCGGGAGATACGCAGTATTTT. Encoded protein: CASSWIGAGDTQYF.

This clone was seen just once. The genes are TRBV6-1 and TRBJ1-1, with D possibly being TRBD1 (6 bases). Germline CDR1 and CDR2: MNHNS and SASEGT. CDR3 length: 16 amino acids. V was shortened by 0 bases and J by 0 bases, with 11 bases between the two germline ends. This CDR3 is CASSEAYRALNTEAFF. CDR3 nucleotide sequence: TGTGCCAGCAGTGAAGCGTACAGGGCTCTGAACACTGAAGCTTTCTTT.

The chain uses TRBV7-2 and TRBJ1-5, with D uncertain. Trimming took off 1 base at V and 1 base at J, with 8 bases between the two ends. This CDR3 contains 15 residues. Germline V gene data show CDR1 as SGHTA and CDR2 as FQGNSA. CDR3 sequence reads: CASSLVWQSNQPQHF. The CDR3 nucleotides are TGTGCCAGCAGCTTAGTTTGGCAGAGCAATCAGCCCCAGCATTTT.

This clone appeared a single time. The V and J genes are TRBV7-3 and TRBJ2-4; TRBD1 agrees at 8 bases. This CDR3 has 17 residues. V dropped 5 bases and J dropped 3; count of bases not matched to a gene: 12. Looked up from germline, CDR1 is SGHTA and CDR2 is FQGTGA. The CDR3 is CASSPTRGQEVKNIQYF. Written as DNA, the CDR3 is TGTGCCAGCAGCCCCACCAGGGGGCAGGAGGTCAAAAACATTCAGTACTTC. The full variable domain, with the rest looked up from reference TRBV7-3 and TRBJ2-4, is GAGVSQTPSNKVTEKGKYVELRCDPISGHTALYWYRQSLGQGPEFLIYFQGTGAADDSGLPNDRFFAVRPEGSVSTLKIQRTERGDSAVYLCASSPTRGQEVKNIQYFGAGTRLSVL.

This chain connects TRBV9 to TRBJ2-1; the match to TRBD2 covers 7 bases. Germline CDR1 SGDLS, CDR2 YYNGEE. The V segment lost 4 bases and the J segment 4 bases; nucleotides outside the gene matches: 8. CDR3 length: 15 residues. DNA for the CDR3: TGTGCCAGCAGCCCCGTCGGGGGGATATACAATGAGCAGTTCTTC. Translation: CASSPVGGIYNEQFF.

The V gene is TRBV29-1, the J gene TRBJ2-7, with 13 bases lining up with TRBD2. In germline, CDR1 is SQVTM, CDR2 ANQGSEA. This CDR3 is built from 13 residues. Unmatched junction bases numbered 7, after V lost 7 bases and J lost 7 bases. The CDR3 sequence: CSEGTSGDGEQYF. The CDR3, as DNA: TGCAGCGAAGGGACTAGCGGGGATGGGGAGCAGTACTTC.

The chain joins TRBV28 to TRBJ2-1; 11 nucleotides agree with TRBD2. The ends lost 4 bases at V and 6 bases at J; junction bases unmatched: 14. CDR3 size: 18 residues. In germline, CDR1 is MDHEN, CDR2 SYDVKM. Written as DNA, the CDR3 is TGTGCCAGCAGTTCAGGGGGGATTACTAGCGGGAGAGGCAATGAGCAGTTCTTC. Its translation is CASSSGGITSGRGNEQFF.

The chain joins TRBV6-4 to TRBJ2-5; 9 bases fit TRBD2. V was pared by 0 bases and J by 5 bases, with 10 bases of the junction left unmatched. The CDR3 runs 17 residues. In germline, CDR1 is MRHNA, CDR2 SNTAGT. CDR3 sequence (DNA): TGTGCCAGCAGTGACTCTCACTCTAGCGGGAATATGGAGACCCAGTACTTC. Protein: CASSDSHSSGNMETQYF.

The chain links TRBV18 to TRBJ2-7; D may be TRBD1 (6 bases). Germline CDR1 KGHSH, CDR2 LQKENI. This CDR3 spans 17 amino acids. V lost 3 bases to trimming and J lost 0 bases, with 18 bases between them. CDR3 amino acids: CASSPNPVQGSSYEQYF. The CDR3 nucleotides read TGTGCCAGCTCACCCAACCCAGTACAGGGTTCCTCCTACGAGCAGTACTTC.

The chain is built from TRBV30 and TRBJ2-1, with a weak D call TRBD2 (5 bases). The CDR3 totals 15 residues. The germline V and J ends were trimmed by 8 bases and 2 bases, with 19 bases remaining between them. From germline, CDR1 is GTSNPN and CDR2 SVGIG (reference sequence). This chain's CDR3 is CAGSRGPGTYNEQFF. CDR3 coding DNA: TGTGCCGGGTCCCGAGGGCCGGGCACCTACAATGAGCAGTTCTTC.

In this sample, this clone turned up a few times. The CDR3 nucleotides read TGCGCCAGCAGAGCGGGGGCTAGATCGAACACTGAAGCTTTCTTT. Translating gives CASRAGARSNTEAFF. This chain links TRBV5-1 with TRBJ1-1, with TRBD1 as a possible D gene (6 bases). V was trimmed by 5 bases and J by 1 base, leaving 15 bases between them. CDR1 and CDR2 from the germline V gene are SGHRS and YFSETQ. The CDR3 sequence is 15 residues long.

The chain is built from TRBV10-3 and TRBJ2-3; 12 nucleotides line up with TRBD1. There are 13 residues in the CDR3. With V trimmed by 8 bases and J by 6 bases, 3 bases remained unmatched. Germline V gene data show CDR1 as ENHRY and CDR2 as SYGVKD. The CDR3 DNA reads as TGTGCCATCGGGACAGGGGGCATGGATACGCAGTATTTT. Translation: CAIGTGGMDTQYF.

The CDR3 spells CASSSHMDYGYTF. The CDR3 DNA reads as TGTGCCAGCAGCAGTCATATGGACTATGGCTACACCTTC. This chain uses TRBV28 with TRBJ1-2; no clear D. This CDR3 is built from 13 residues. V shed 6 bases and J shed 3 bases, with 11 bases lying between them. CDR1 MDHEN and CDR2 SYDVKM come from the germline V gene.

The V and J genes are TRBV5-1 and TRBJ2-7; D is tentatively TRBD1 or TRBD2 (5 bases each). The CDR3 contains 14 residues. V was trimmed by 2 bases and J by 9 bases, leaving 18 bases between them. Germline CDR1 and CDR2: SGHRS and YFSETQ. This chain's CDR3 is CASSFGRDPLVQYF. The CDR3 bases are TGCGCCAGCAGCTTCGGTAGGGACCCCCTGGTGCAGTACTTC.

This clone was counted only a few times. Other nucleotide sequences from this sample produce the same CDR3. V gene TRBV5-1 combines with J gene TRBJ1-5; weak D call: TRBD1 (6 bases). Trimming left V 0 bases short and J 5 bases short, with 9 bases between. This CDR3 comprises 14 residues. The germline gives CDR1 SGHRS, CDR2 YFSETQ. DNA for the CDR3: TGCGCCAGCAGCTTGGCAGGGGCAGATCAGCCCCAGCATTTT. Amino acids: CASSLAGADQPQHF.

The V and J genes are TRBV5-1 and TRBJ1-1, with D unresolved. The V end was cut by 6 bases, the J end by 3 bases, with 15 bases between. The CDR3 runs 14 residues. CDR1 and CDR2 (germline): SGHRS, YFSETQ. CDR3 loop: CASTVLGGHTEAFF. The CDR3 region has the DNA TGCGCCAGCACCGTTCTAGGAGGTCACACTGAAGCTTTCTTT.

This clone appeared once. This chain connects TRBV9 to TRBJ2-5; D possibly matches TRBD1 or TRBD2 (5 bases each). From germline, CDR1 is SGDLS and CDR2 YYNGEE. CDR3 length: 14 residues. V dropped 0 bases and J dropped 7 bases, with 13 bases sitting between them. Written as DNA, the CDR3 is TGTGCCAGCAGCGTAGGGGTCTCTGGGGGGACCCAGTACTTC. It yields the protein CASSVGVSGGTQYF.